This is a list of T cell receptor beta chains from one sample in a study of regulatory T cells in long-lasting Graves disease. TCRdb redid the calling of the multiplex PCR reads with MiXCR, one entry per CDR3 protein. The profile shows around 400,000 distinct CDR3 sequences, roughly 23% of them singletons. The sample was peripheral blood mononuclear cells (PBMCs), taken when the disease was refractory, from a patient treated with antithyroid drugs. The receptors derive from a female donor with Graves disease. CDR3s include the opening cysteine and the closing phenylalanine or tryptophan. The D gene is left open where the match is weak. A clone size is listed for some rows: how often the clone was seen (once, few, many), or a class if it is expanded.

TRBD1	TRBJ2-2	-	TRBV3-1	CASSITGVYTGELFF	TGTGCCAGCAGTATTACAGGGGTGTACACCGGGGAGCTGTTTTTT
-	TRBJ2-7	many	TRBV28	CASSLGPSRVLSGEQYF	TGTGCCAGCAGTTTAGGGCCGTCTCGTGTGCTATCTGGCGAGCAGTACTTC
TRBD2	TRBJ2-3	-	TRBV20-1	CSARTSGRDTQYF	TGCAGTGCCCGGACTAGCGGAAGAGATACGCAGTATTTT
TRBD1	TRBJ2-7	many	TRBV28	CASSPPGQGSSYEQYF	TGTGCCAGCAGTCCTCCGGGACAGGGAAGCTCCTACGAGCAGTACTTC
TRBD1	TRBJ2-7	many	TRBV10-3	CAISPRTGANEQYF	TGTGCCATCAGCCCCCGGACAGGGGCCAACGAGCAGTACTTC
TRBD1	TRBJ2-5	few	TRBV7-8	CASSYTETGAETQYF	TGTGCCAGCAGCTATACCGAGACAGGGGCGGAGACCCAGTACTTC
-	TRBJ2-3	-	TRBV27	CASSLARAPSRTDTQYF	TGTGCCAGCAGTTTAGCCCGGGCCCCAAGCCGCACAGATACGCAGTATTTT
-	TRBJ1-1	many	TRBV20-1	CSARDSGGVGEAFF	TGCAGTGCTAGAGATTCCGGGGGCGTAGGTGAAGCTTTCTTT
TRBD2	TRBJ2-3	-	TRBV12-3/TRBV12-4	CASSPSGISTDTQYF	TGTGCCAGCAGTCCTAGCGGGATTAGCACAGATACGCAGTATTTT
-	TRBJ1-5	many	TRBV5-1	CASSLDEGGNQPQHF	TGCGCCAGCAGCTTGGATGAAGGGGGCAATCAGCCCCAGCATTTT
-	TRBJ2-7	many	TRBV28	CASTSDLSGYYEQYF	TGTGCCAGCACCAGCGACCTTAGCGGTTACTACGAGCAGTACTTC
-	TRBJ2-7	many	TRBV20-1	CSAHQGGGTAYEQYF	TGCAGTGCTCATCAGGGGGGAGGGACGGCCTACGAGCAGTACTTC
-	TRBJ2-2	many	TRBV12-3/TRBV12-4	CASSFSFRAQANTGELFF	TGTGCCAGCAGTTTTTCATTCAGGGCTCAAGCGAACACCGGGGAGCTGTTTTTT
-	TRBJ2-7	many	TRBV28	CASSPPQPYEQYF	TGTGCCAGCAGTCCCCCCCAACCCTACGAGCAGTACTTC
TRBD2	TRBJ2-7	few	TRBV11-1	CASSNRTSGTTYEQYF	TGCGCCAGCAGCAACCGGACTAGCGGCACTACCTACGAGCAGTACTTC
TRBD2	TRBJ2-2	-	TRBV30	CAWRGLAWTGELFF	TGTGCCTGGAGGGGACTAGCCTGGACCGGGGAGCTGTTTTTT
-	TRBJ2-5	many	TRBV28	CASSPPGEQETQYF	TGTGCCAGCAGTCCGCCGGGAGAACAAGAGACCCAGTACTTC